This T cell receptor (beta chain) was recovered during a study of Ad26.COV2.S vaccination and SARS-CoV-2 variants. As for the study in general: The vaccine Ad26.COV2.S was put into the muscle once, or twice with 56 days between. Notes on the study in general: People who got the vaccine or the placebo had similar non-spike TCR breadth.

Regarding this clone: The antigen remains unidentified.

Treatment reported: approximately 18 received Ad26.COV2.S at low or high dose, single or two shots; a few received placebo; per-sample allocation not given. Following the first vaccine or placebo injection, samples were taken on day 63. The vaccine delivered Wuhan-strain SARS-CoV-2 spike through an Ad26 vector. The data were produced by immunoSEQ multiplex PCR, yet TCRdb's version contains in-frame clones alone and is incomplete. The data hold about 480,000 clones, with roughly 87% observed a single time. The sequencing here drew on peripheral blood, taken in a trial of Ad26.COV2.S vaccine versus placebo. The receptor's source is a person between 18 and 59 years old who received the Ad26.COV2.S COVID-19 vaccine or a placebo.

The CDR3 protein is CASRAQEKSRNSPLHF. For the CDR3, the DNA is TGTGCCAGTAGGGCACAGGAAAAGTCCAGGAATTCACCCCTCCACTTT. This chain uses TRBV19 with TRBJ1-6, with D possibly TRBD1 on 5 matching bases. The length of the CDR3 is 16 residues. Germline CDR1 reads LNHDA; CDR2 reads SQIVND (reference sequence). V lost 6 bases, J lost 7 bases, and 19 bases lay in between.